This paragraph covers one T cell receptor (beta chain) sequence. The CDR3 totals 13 residues. Trimming left V 7 bases short and J 7 bases short, with 14 bases between. The germline V gene has CDR1 LGHNT and CDR2 FRNRAP. This sample is drawn from a study of T-cell reconstitution after alpha-beta-depleted transplantation in children. Unique molecular identifiers were built into the TCRbeta library. TCRdb itself ran the PCR reads through MiXCR, one entry per CDR3 protein. This table holds 500,000 or so distinct CDR3 sequences, 30% to 35% found once. The chain employs TRBV12-5 and TRBJ2-1; no clear D. This TCR was sampled from a human donor who donated a stem cell graft to a child with aplastic anemia. The starting material was PBMCs from the stem cell graft donor, obtained from the stem cell graft. CDR3 nucleotide sequence: TGTGCTAGTGCCCGCGTGGGTGAAAATGAGCAGTTCTTC. This encodes CASARVGENEQFF.